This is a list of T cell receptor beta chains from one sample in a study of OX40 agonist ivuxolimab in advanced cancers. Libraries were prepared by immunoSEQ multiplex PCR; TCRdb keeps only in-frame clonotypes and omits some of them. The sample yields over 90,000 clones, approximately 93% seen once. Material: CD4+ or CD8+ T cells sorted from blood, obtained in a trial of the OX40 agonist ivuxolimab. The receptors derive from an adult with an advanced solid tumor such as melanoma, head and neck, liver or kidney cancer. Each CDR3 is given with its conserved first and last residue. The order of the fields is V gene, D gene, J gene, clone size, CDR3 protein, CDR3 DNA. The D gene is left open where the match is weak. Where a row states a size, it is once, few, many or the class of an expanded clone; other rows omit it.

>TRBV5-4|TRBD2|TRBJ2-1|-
CASSLVPSGGTYNEQFF
TGTGCCAGCAGCTTGGTGCCTAGCGGGGGTACCTACAATGAGCAGTTCTTC
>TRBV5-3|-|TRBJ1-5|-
CARSLGQGSNQPQHF
TGTGCCAGAAGCTTGGGCCAGGGGAGCAATCAGCCCCAGCATTTT
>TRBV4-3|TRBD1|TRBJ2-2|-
CASSQTGGYTGELFF
TGCGCCAGCAGCCAGACAGGGGGGTACACCGGGGAGCTGTTTTTT
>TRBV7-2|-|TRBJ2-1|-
CASSLRTFYNEQFF
TGTGCCAGCAGCTTAAGGACATTCTACAATGAGCAGTTCTTC
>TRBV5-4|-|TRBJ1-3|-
CASSPDGGSGNTIYF
TGTGCCAGCAGCCCGGACGGCGGCTCTGGAAACACCATATATTTT
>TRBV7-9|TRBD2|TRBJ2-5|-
CASSFPGLAGEEYF
TGTGCCAGCAGCTTCCCGGGACTAGCGGGAGAGGAGTACTTC
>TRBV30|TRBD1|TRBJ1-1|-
CAWARGQTNTEAFF
TGTGCCTGGGCCAGGGGACAGACAAACACTGAAGCTTTCTTT
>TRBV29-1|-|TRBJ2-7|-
CSVEGTTRGRVYEQYF
TGCAGCGTTGAAGGCACCACCAGGGGAAGGGTCTACGAGCAGTACTTC
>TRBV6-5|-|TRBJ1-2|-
CASSRRPSYGYTF
TGTGCCAGCAGTCGACGACCGAGTTATGGCTACACCTTC
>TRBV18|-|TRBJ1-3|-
CASSPNSRDTIYF
TGTGCCAGCTCACCTAATTCCAGAGACACCATATATTTT
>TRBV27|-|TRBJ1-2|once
CASSPRGRKRGYTF
TGTGCCAGCAGTCCACGAGGGAGGAAGAGGGGCTACACCTTC
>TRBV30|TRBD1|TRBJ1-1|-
CAWETGGDAFF
TGTGCCTGGGAGACAGGGGGAGATGCTTTCTTT
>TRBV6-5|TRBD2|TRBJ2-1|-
CASSSSGSLHNEQFF
TGTGCCAGCAGCTCGAGCGGGAGCCTCCACAATGAGCAGTTCTTC
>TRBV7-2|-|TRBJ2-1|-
CASIRGMSGEQFF
TGTGCCAGCATCCGCGGGATGTCGGGTGAGCAGTTCTTC
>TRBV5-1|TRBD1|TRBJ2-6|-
CASRQGSSGANVLTF
TGCGCCAGTCGACAGGGGAGCTCTGGGGCCAACGTCCTGACTTTC
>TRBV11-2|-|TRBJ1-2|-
CASSPGTYGYTF
TGTGCCAGCAGCCCAGGGACCTATGGCTACACCTTC
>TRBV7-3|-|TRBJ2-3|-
CASSLEGGSADTQYF
TGTGCCAGCAGCTTAGAAGGCGGGTCGGCAGATACGCAGTATTTT
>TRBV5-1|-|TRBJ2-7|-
CASSLSAFSYEQYF
TGCGCCAGCAGCTTGTCAGCATTCTCCTACGAGCAGTACTTC
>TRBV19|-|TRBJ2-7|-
CASSIALSSYEQYF
TGTGCCAGTAGTATAGCCCTCTCCTCCTACGAGCAGTACTTC
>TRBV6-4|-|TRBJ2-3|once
CASSSGGKSTDTQYF
TGTGCCAGCAGTAGTGGGGGCAAAAGCACAGATACGCAGTATTTT
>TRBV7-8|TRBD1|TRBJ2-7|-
CASSVGTASYEQYF
TGTGCCAGCAGCGTCGGGACAGCCTCCTACGAGCAGTACTTC
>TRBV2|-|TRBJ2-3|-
CASSVEFSATQYF
TGTGCCAGCAGTGTTGAGTTCTCAGCTACGCAGTATTTT
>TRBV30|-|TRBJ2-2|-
CAWRQTLNTGELFF
TGTGCCTGGAGACAGACTCTCAACACCGGGGAGCTGTTTTTT
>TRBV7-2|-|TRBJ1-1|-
CASSLGAGNTEAFF
TGTGCCAGCAGCTTAGGGGCAGGGAACACTGAAGCTTTCTTT
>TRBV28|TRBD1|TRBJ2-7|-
CASRHRDRAYEQYF
TGTGCCAGCAGACACCGGGACAGGGCCTACGAGCAGTACTTC
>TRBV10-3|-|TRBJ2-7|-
CAISGSPKGMAYEQYF
TGTGCCATCAGTGGATCGCCTAAGGGGATGGCCTACGAGCAGTACTTC
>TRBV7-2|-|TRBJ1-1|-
CASSQDRIQMVTEAFF
TGTGCCAGCAGCCAAGATCGTATACAGATGGTCACTGAAGCTTTCTTT
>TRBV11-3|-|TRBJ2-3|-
CASSLVGAAPDTQYF
TGTGCCAGCAGCTTAGTCGGGGCAGCACCAGATACGCAGTATTTT
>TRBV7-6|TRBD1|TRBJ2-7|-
CASSFEDRVYEQYF
TGTGCCAGCAGCTTCGAAGACAGGGTCTACGAGCAGTACTTC
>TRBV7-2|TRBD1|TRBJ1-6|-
CASSLAGTAYNSPLHF
TGTGCCAGCAGCTTAGCCGGGACAGCCTATAATTCACCCCTCCACTTT
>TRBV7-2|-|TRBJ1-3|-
CASSSPEGGNTIYF
TGTGCCAGCAGCTCCCCGGAAGGGGGAAACACCATATATTTT
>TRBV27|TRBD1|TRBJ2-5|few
CASKVGTGGETQYF
TGTGCCAGCAAGGTCGGGACAGGGGGAGAGACCCAGTACTTC
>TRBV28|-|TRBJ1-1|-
CASSLKMNTEAFF
TGTGCCAGCAGTTTAAAAATGAACACTGAAGCTTTCTTT
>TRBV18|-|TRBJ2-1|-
CASSPPSRGAYNEQFF
TGTGCCAGCTCACCACCGTCCAGGGGCGCCTACAATGAGCAGTTCTTC
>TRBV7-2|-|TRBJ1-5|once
CASSLNGRGVGQPQHF
TGTGCCAGCAGCTTAAATGGCAGGGGAGTAGGTCAGCCCCAGCATTTT
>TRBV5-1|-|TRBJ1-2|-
CASSLGIAGARGYGYTF
TGCGCCAGCAGCTTGGGAATCGCAGGGGCCCGGGGCTATGGCTACACCTTC
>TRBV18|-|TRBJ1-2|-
CASSPRPEGYTF
TGTGCCAGCTCACCACGACCGGAAGGCTACACCTTC
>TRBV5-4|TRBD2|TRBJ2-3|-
CASSTGTSGEADTQYF
TGTGCCAGCAGCACCGGGACTAGCGGGGAGGCAGATACGCAGTATTTT
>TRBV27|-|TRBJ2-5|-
CASSLSRLVTGTQETQYF
TGTGCCAGCAGTTTATCCCGATTAGTCACAGGGACCCAAGAGACCCAGTACTTC
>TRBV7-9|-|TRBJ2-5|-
CASSSFYYQETQYF
TGTGCCAGCAGCTCCTTTTATTACCAAGAGACCCAGTACTTC
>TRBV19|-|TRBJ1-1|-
CASSRDQRYTEAFF
TGTGCCAGTAGTAGGGACCAACGTTACACTGAAGCTTTCTTT
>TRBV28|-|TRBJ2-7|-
CASSVLPYEQYF
TGTGCCAGCAGTGTACTTCCCTACGAGCAGTACTTC
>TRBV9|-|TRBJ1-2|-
CASSVAMRLRADYGYTF
TGTGCCAGCAGCGTAGCAATGAGACTCCGGGCGGACTATGGCTACACCTTC
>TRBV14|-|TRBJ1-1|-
CASSQDLNTEAFF
TGTGCCAGCAGCCAAGACCTAAACACTGAAGCTTTCTTT
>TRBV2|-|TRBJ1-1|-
CASTPSRVRTEAFF
TGTGCCAGCACCCCCTCCCGGGTTCGGACTGAAGCTTTCTTT
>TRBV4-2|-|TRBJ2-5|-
CASSQEGRSGETQYF
TGTGCCAGCAGCCAAGAGGGGCGCTCTGGGGAGACCCAGTACTTC
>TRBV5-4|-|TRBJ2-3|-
CASRPTGTVPDTQYF
TGTGCCAGCAGACCTACCGGGACGGTCCCCGATACGCAGTATTTT
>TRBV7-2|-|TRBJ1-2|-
CASSLEGSRNYGYTF
TGTGCCAGCAGCTTGGAGGGGTCCCGAAACTATGGCTACACCTTC
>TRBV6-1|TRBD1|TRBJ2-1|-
CASSRTGFYNEQFF
TGTGCCAGCAGCAGGACAGGGTTCTACAATGAGCAGTTCTTC
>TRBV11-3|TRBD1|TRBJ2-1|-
CASSSQGAYNEQFF
TGTGCCAGCAGCTCCCAGGGGGCCTACAATGAGCAGTTCTTC
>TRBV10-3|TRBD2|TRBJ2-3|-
CAISGGAGGRGTDTQYF
TGTGCCATCAGTGGGGGAGCGGGGGGCCGGGGCACAGATACGCAGTATTTT
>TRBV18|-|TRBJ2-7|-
CASSPRQGLSSYEQYF
TGTGCCAGCTCACCCAGACAGGGACTTAGCTCCTACGAGCAGTACTTC
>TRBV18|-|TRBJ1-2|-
CASSPAGDLNYGYTF
TGTGCCAGCTCACCGGCAGGGGACCTCAACTATGGCTACACCTTC
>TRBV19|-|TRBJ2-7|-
CASSPYGLSGYEQYF
TGTGCCAGTAGTCCGTACGGGTTATCTGGCTACGAGCAGTACTTC
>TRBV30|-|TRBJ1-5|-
CAWSHGVNQPQHF
TGTGCCTGGAGTCACGGGGTCAATCAGCCCCAGCATTTT
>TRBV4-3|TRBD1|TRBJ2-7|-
CASSQGTGAALYEQYF
TGCGCCAGCAGCCAGGGAACAGGGGCCGCCTTGTACGAGCAGTACTTC
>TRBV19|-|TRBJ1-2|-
CASTTGAHRYGYTF
TGTGCCAGTACCACAGGCGCCCACCGTTATGGCTACACCTTC
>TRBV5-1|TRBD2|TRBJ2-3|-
CASSLQRGSTDTQYF
TGCGCCAGCAGCTTGCAGCGGGGATCCACAGATACGCAGTATTTT